Presented here are 10 T cell receptor beta chains from one specimen sequenced in a study of long-term antiretroviral therapy in people with HIV. The assay, immunoSEQ v3.0, was run at survey level. The repertoire was sequenced with immunoSEQ multiplex PCR; TCRdb's copy has only in-frame clones and lacks some. The sample carries some 23,000 clones, 88% recorded once. The source material was unsorted PBMCs, sampled around 4.5 years after starting antiretroviral therapy. The receptors derive from a man aged 25-45 years with HIV.

The rearrangement joins TRBV7-3 to TRBJ2-6; the match to TRBD1 covers 8 bases. Germline trimming cut 5 bases from V and 0 bases from J; bases unmatched to any gene: 9. There are 18 residues in the CDR3. Germline V gene sequence: CDR1 SGHTA, CDR2 FQGTGA. The CDR3 bases are TGTGCCAGCAGCCCACAGACAGGGGCTAACTCTGGGGCCAACGTCCTGACTTTC. Encoded protein: CASSPQTGANSGANVLTF.

The rearrangement uses TRBV2 and TRBJ2-1, with D perhaps assigned TRBD1 or TRBD2 (5 bases each). This CDR3 region has 16 residues. CDR1 and CDR2 from the germline V gene are SNHLY and FYNNEI. Trimming pared 6 bases from V and 8 bases from J, leaving 23 bases between. CDR3 residues: CASRDSHSGRRYEQFF. The CDR3 DNA is TGTGCCAGCAGGGACTCCCACTCAGGGCGTAGGTATGAGCAGTTCTTC.

The V and J genes are TRBV19 and TRBJ1-4, with 10 nucleotides matching TRBD1. The V segment lost 4 bases and the J segment 2 bases; nucleotides outside the gene matches: 7. The CDR3 spans 17 residues. Germline-derived CDR1 and CDR2 are LNHDA and SQIVND (reference sequence). The CDR3 loop reads CASSRGQGSGTNEKLFF. The CDR3 nucleotides are TGTGCCAGTAGTAGGGGACAGGGGAGCGGCACTAATGAAAAACTGTTTTTT.

The chain couples TRBV6-5 to TRBJ2-5; D not certain. The V end was cut by 10 bases, the J end by 2 bases, with 14 bases between. There are 13 residues in the CDR3. In germline, CDR1 is MNHEY, CDR2 SVGAGI. The CDR3: CATYPRAQETQYF. DNA of the CDR3: TGTGCCACCTACCCCCGAGCTCAAGAGACCCAGTACTTC.

The V gene is TRBV7-9, the J gene TRBJ1-6; 8 nucleotides align to TRBD1. Trimming at V came to 5 bases and at J to 13 bases, leaving 10 bases not matched to a gene. The V gene's germline CDR1 is SEHNR and CDR2 FQNEAQ (reference sequence). The length of the CDR3 is 14 residues. CDR3 amino acids: CASSPGLTGGPLHF. In nucleotides, the CDR3 is TGTGCCAGCAGCCCGGGACTAACAGGGGGTCCCCTCCACTTT.

V gene TRBV18 combines with J gene TRBJ1-1; no firm D call. The CDR3 is 15 amino acids. Germline V gene data show CDR1 as KGHSH and CDR2 as LQKENI. V was cut by 3 bases and J by 10 bases, with 21 bases left in between. The DNA of the CDR3 is TGTGCCAGCTCACCGAAAGGGCAGGAGCCCTTCGGAGCTTTCTTT. Its translation is CASSPKGQEPFGAFF.

The chain employs TRBV5-4 and TRBJ2-2; D uncertain. Between the trimmed V and J ends, which lost 4 bases and 3 bases, there was a span of 7 bases. The V gene's germline CDR1 is SGHNT and CDR2 YYREEE (reference sequence). The CDR3 covers 13 residues. The CDR3 sequence is CASSLDHTGELFF. The CDR3 bases are TGTGCCAGCAGCCTGGACCACACCGGGGAGCTGTTTTTT.

The chain uses TRBV2 and TRBJ2-3; D is perhaps TRBD1 (6 bases). This CDR3 has 16 amino acids. Germline assignment: CDR1 SNHLY and CDR2 FYNNEI. V gave up 1 base and J gave up 4 bases, with 15 bases separating them. The DNA for the CDR3 is TGTGCCAGCAGTGAAGACGCTTCCAGGGGTGCAGATACGCAGTATTTT. Amino acids: CASSEDASRGADTQYF.

The chain links TRBV11-1 to TRBJ1-1; D is uncertain. The CDR3 covers 13 residues. Trimming left V 2 bases short and J 2 bases short, with 6 bases between. The germline CDR1 and CDR2 sequences are SGHAT and FQDESV (reference sequence). The CDR3 DNA sequence: TGTGCCAGCAGCTTAACCAGCAACACTGAAGCTTTCTTT. Translation: CASSLTSNTEAFF.

The rearrangement uses TRBV6-5 and TRBJ2-4; perhaps TRBD2 as D (5 bases). The CDR3 is made up of 14 amino acids. CDR1 is MNHEY, CDR2 SVGAGI, per germline. V lost 6 bases and J lost 1, with 10 bases in between. The CDR3 region has the DNA TGTGCCAGCAGGGGAGTGGGGGCCAAAAACATTCAGTACTTC. Translating gives CASRGVGAKNIQYF.